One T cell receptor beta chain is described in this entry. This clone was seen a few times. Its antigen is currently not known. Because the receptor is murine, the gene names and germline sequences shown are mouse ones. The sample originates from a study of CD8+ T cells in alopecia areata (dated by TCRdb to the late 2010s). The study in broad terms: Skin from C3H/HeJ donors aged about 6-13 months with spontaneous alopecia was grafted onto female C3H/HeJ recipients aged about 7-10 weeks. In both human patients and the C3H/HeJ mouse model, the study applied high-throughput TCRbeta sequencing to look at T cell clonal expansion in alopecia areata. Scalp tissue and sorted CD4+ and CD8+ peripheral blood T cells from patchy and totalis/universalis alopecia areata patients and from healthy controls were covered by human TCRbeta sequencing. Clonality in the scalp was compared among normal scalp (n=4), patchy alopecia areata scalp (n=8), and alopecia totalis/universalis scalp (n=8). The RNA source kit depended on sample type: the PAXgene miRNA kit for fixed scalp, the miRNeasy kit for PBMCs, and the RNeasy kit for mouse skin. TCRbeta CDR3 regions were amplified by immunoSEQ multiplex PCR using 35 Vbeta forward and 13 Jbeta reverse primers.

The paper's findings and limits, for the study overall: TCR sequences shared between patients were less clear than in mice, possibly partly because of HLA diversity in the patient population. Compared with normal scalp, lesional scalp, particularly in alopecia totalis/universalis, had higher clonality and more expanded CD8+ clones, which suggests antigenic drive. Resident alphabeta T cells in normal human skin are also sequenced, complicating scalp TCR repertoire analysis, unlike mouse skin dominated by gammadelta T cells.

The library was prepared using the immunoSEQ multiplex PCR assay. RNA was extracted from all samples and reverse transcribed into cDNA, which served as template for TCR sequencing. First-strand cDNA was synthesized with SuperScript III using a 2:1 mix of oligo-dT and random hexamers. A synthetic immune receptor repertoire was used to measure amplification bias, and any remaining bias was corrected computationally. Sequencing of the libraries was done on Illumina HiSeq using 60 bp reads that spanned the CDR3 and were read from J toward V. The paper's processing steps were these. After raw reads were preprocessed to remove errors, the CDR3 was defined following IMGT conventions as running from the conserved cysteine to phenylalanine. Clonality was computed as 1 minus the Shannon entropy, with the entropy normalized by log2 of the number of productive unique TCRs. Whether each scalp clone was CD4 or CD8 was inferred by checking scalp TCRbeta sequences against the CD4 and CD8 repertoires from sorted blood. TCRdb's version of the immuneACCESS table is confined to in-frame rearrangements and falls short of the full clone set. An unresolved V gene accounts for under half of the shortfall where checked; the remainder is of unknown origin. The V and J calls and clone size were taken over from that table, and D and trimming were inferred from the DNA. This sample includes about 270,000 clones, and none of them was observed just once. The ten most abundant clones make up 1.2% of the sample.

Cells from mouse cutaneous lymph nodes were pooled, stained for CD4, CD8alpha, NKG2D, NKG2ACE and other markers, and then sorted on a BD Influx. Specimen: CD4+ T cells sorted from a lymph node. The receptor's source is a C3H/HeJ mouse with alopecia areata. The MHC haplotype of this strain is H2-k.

The CDR3 protein: CTCSADRSSNTGQLYF. The DNA read from the CDR3 is TGCACCTGCAGTGCAGACAGGAGCTCAAACACCGGG. The V gene is TRBV1 and the J gene is TRBJ2-2, with no confidently assigned D gene. The read finishes 4 residues shy of the CDR3 end, and the germline J gene is used to complete it. Its CDR3 holds 16 amino acids, cysteine through phenylalanine. The DNA has 36 bases, all within the CDR3, and is read from base 1. Trimming at the junction amounts to 0 bases on V and 0 bases on J, and the germline ends lie 8 bases apart. CDR1 NSQYPW and CDR2 LRSPGD are derived from the germline V gene (reference sequence).